This entry describes one TCR beta chain. Germline CDR1 and CDR2: SGHTA and FQGNSA. V lost 4 bases to trimming and J lost 6 bases; unmatched junction nucleotides: 7. The CDR3 contains 15 residues. TCRdb's table, derived via immunoSEQ multiplex PCR, lists solely in-frame clones and lacks some. In the table there are 75,000 to 90,000 clones, nearly 95% of which are singletons. This entry is derived from a study of technical replicates of blood from several donors. The sequenced material came from T cells isolated from PBMCs. The receptor was isolated from a human donor in good health. J is TRBJ2-1 and V is TRBV7-2; 9 nucleotides line up with TRBD2. The CDR3 DNA reads as TGTGCCAGCAGCTCCATAGCGGGAGAAGGCAATGAGCAGTTCTTC. It specifies CASSSIAGEGNEQFF.